The next 4 T cell receptor beta chains were all read from a single sample in a study of Graves' ophthalmopathy and Graves' hyperthyroidism. Investigators amplified TCR beta CDR3 regions from RNA transcripts. HTBI primers primed a first-round RT-PCR, and a second-round multiplex PCR followed. TCRdb re-derived calls from the multiplex PCR reads in MiXCR, one entry per CDR3 protein. The table records more than 1,000,000 distinct CDR3 sequences, 35% to 45% of them present only once. Input material: peripheral blood or thyroid tissue (not recorded which). The receptor source for this set is an adult man with Graves' hyperthyroidism.

Only a few counts were recorded for this clonotype. The germline gene is not matched at one end of the junction; a read error may be the cause. This chain links TRBV5-8 with TRBJ1-1, with a weak D call TRBD1 (6 bases). The CDR3 length is 14 residues. The V gene's germline CDR1 is SGHTS and CDR2 YDEGEE. The chain's CDR3 is CASSSGTTPNQRVF. The DNA of the CDR3 is TGTGCCAGCAGCTCCGGGACAACTCCTAATCAGCGGGTCTTT.

This clonotype has just a few counts. The chain joins TRBV6-6 to TRBJ2-7; D gene ambiguous. There are 17 residues in the CDR3. The V end was cut by 0 bases, the J end by 2 bases, with 17 bases between. Per germline, CDR1 MNHNY and CDR2 SVGAGI (reference sequence). The CDR3 DNA reads TGTGCCAGCAGTTACTCGATCGATTGGACGAATGCCTACGAGCAGTACTTC. Amino acid sequence: CASSYSIDWTNAYEQYF.

The chain couples TRBV4-3 to TRBJ1-2; D remains unclear. The germline gives CDR1 LGHNA, CDR2 YSLEER. The CDR3 loop spans 14 amino acids. The V and J ends lost 2 bases and 8 bases respectively, with 15 bases between them. CDR3 sequence: CASSQQAGGGGYTF. The CDR3 bases are TGCGCCAGCAGCCAACAAGCAGGTGGCGGCGGCTACACCTTC.

This clonotype was seen ten or more times. This chain connects TRBV5-1 to TRBJ1-2; 7 bases are shared with TRBD1. CDR1 and CDR2 (germline): SGHRS, YFSETQ. The CDR3 sequence is 15 residues long. J lost 5 bases, V lost 3 bases, and 10 bases had no gene match. The CDR3 spells CASSWRDSDPYGYTF. CDR3 bases: TGCGCCAGCAGCTGGCGGGACAGCGATCCTTATGGCTACACCTTC.